Below are 13 T cell receptor beta chains sequenced from a single sample in a study of blood T cell repertoires in COVID-19. TCRdb's table, derived via immunoSEQ multiplex PCR, lists solely in-frame clones and lacks some. The repertoire includes about 200,000 clones, approximately 80% of them detected once, and 6% to 8.5% sits in the top ten. Sequencing input: peripheral blood. The receptors originated from a man aged 60 to 69 with acute or convalescent COVID-19.

Details on this clone: Compared with germline, one end of the junction differs, possibly owing to a read error. This rearrangement joins TRBV15 to TRBJ1-5; D is unclear. The CDR3 extends over 14 amino acids. Germline V gene sequence: CDR1 LNHNV, CDR2 YYDKDF (reference sequence). CDR3 protein: CATSRGLLNQPQHF. CDR3 in DNA: TGTGCCACCAGTAGAGGACTCCTCAATCAGCCCCAGCATTTT.

This chain joins TRBV5-4 and TRBJ1-1, with TRBD1 as a possible D gene (6 bases). Germline loops: CDR1 SGHNT, CDR2 YYREEE (reference sequence). Trimming took off 4 bases at V and 6 bases at J, with 16 bases between the two ends. The CDR3 is 14 residues long. CDR3 sequence reads: CASSTLTGWSEAFF. Here the CDR3 DNA reads TGTGCCAGCAGCACCCTTACAGGGTGGTCTGAAGCTTTCTTT.

The CDR3 here is CASSLQGARSNQPQHF. CDR3 DNA sequence: TGTGCCAGTAGCCTACAGGGGGCACGATCCAACCAGCCCCAGCATTTT. This rearrangement joins TRBV19 to TRBJ1-5, with 9 bases matching TRBD1. CDR3 length equals 16 residues. The V gene end was trimmed by 6 bases and the J gene end by 7 bases; junction bases not matched to a gene: 13. Per the germline V gene, CDR1 is LNHDA and CDR2 is SQIVND (reference sequence).

This sequence joins TRBV7-3 and TRBJ2-7; TRBD2 is a possible D gene (6 bases). Trimming took 2 bases from V and 4 from J, leaving 15 bases between them. The germline V gene has CDR1 SGHTA and CDR2 FQGTGA. This CDR3 has 15 residues. CDR3 nucleotide sequence: TGTGCCAGCAGCTTACGGTTGGGGGGAGTTTACGAGCAGTACTTC. Translation: CASSLRLGGVYEQYF.

The chain uses TRBV19 and TRBJ2-1; 7 bases are a match to TRBD1. The ends lost 9 bases at V and 8 bases at J; junction bases unmatched: 10. The CDR3 is 13 residues long. The germline CDR1 and CDR2 sequences are LNHDA and SQIVND (reference sequence). CDR3 residues: CASLDRLKDEQFF. CDR3 bases: TGTGCCAGCCTGGACAGGCTCAAGGATGAGCAGTTCTTC. Full variable domain (remainder filled in from reference TRBV19 and TRBJ2-1): DGGITQSPKYLFRKEGQNVTLSCEQNLNHDAMYWYRQDPGQGLRLIYYSQIVNDFQKGDIAEGYSVSREKKESFPLTVTSAQKNPTAFYLCASLDRLKDEQFFGPGTRLTVL.

The genes are TRBV21-1 and TRBJ2-3; TRBD2, as called in the table, went unchecked against the DNA. TRBV21-1 is shown as a pseudogene. This CDR3 is 20 amino acids long. The CDR3 region is CASSKEQGGLAGGSTDTQYF. CDR3 in DNA: TGTGCCAGCAGCAAAGAACAAGGAGGACTAGCGGGGGGCAGCACAGATACGCAGTATTTT.

This clone was observed a handful of times. The chain carries TRBV4-2 and TRBJ2-1; 7 bases line up with TRBD2. Germline-derived CDR1 and CDR2 are LGHNA and YNFKEQ. Trimming removed 1 base from V and 6 bases from J; junction bases left unmatched: 6. This CDR3 region has 15 residues. The CDR3: CASSQAIAGSNEQFF. In DNA form, the CDR3 reads TGTGCCAGCAGCCAAGCAATAGCGGGCTCCAATGAGCAGTTCTTC.

This sequence joins TRBV7-8 and TRBJ1-6, with TRBD1 as a possible D gene (6 bases). Per the germline V gene, CDR1 is SGHVS and CDR2 is FQNEAQ. Trimming removed 5 bases from V and 8 bases from J, with 22 bases in between. The CDR3 spans 17 residues. CDR3 DNA: TGTGCCAGCAGCGCCCAGACAGGATCTTCTCGCGATTCACCCCTCCACTTT. It specifies CASSAQTGSSRDSPLHF.

The V call is TRBV4-3, the J call TRBJ1-5; 7 bases align to TRBD1. The CDR3 sequence is 16 residues long. Germline values: CDR1 LGHNA, CDR2 YSLEER. The V and J ends lost 3 bases and 7 bases, in that order; junction bases with no gene match: 12. The CDR3 region has the DNA TGCGCCAGCAGCCAGGTCTTGACCACAGGGGACCAGCCCCAGCATTTT. Amino acids: CASSQVLTTGDQPQHF.

The chain couples TRBV27 to TRBJ1-6, with D possibly matching TRBD1 (6 bases). Looked up from germline, CDR1 is MNHEY and CDR2 is SMNVEV (reference sequence). The CDR3 totals 15 residues. V was cut by 8 bases and J by 3 bases, with 14 bases left in between. The CDR3 protein is CASGYRVFYNSPLHF. The CDR3, as DNA: TGTGCCAGCGGGTACAGGGTGTTCTATAATTCACCCCTCCACTTT.

The chain couples TRBV27 to TRBJ1-3; TRBD1 matches at 9 bases. V shed 3 bases, J shed 4 bases, and the junction held 4 bases outside the gene matches. This CDR3 comprises 15 residues. Germline assignment: CDR1 MNHEY and CDR2 SMNVEV (reference sequence). In nucleotides, the CDR3 is TGTGCCAGCAGTTTGGGGACAGGGAACGGAAACACCATATATTTT. Translation gives CASSLGTGNGNTIYF.

This clone is a singleton in its sample. The CDR3 coding sequence is TGTGCCAGCAGCCAACATGAGGTCGCGGAGCAGTACTTC. This translates into CASSQHEVAEQYF. The chain joins TRBV3-1 (or the pseudogene TRBV3-2) to TRBJ2-7; D unresolved. Deletions cut 2 bases from V and 7 bases from J, with 12 bases between. Germline V gene lookup returns CDR1 LGHDT and CDR2 YNNKEL (reference sequence). This CDR3 spans 13 amino acids.

The V gene is TRBV4-1, the J gene TRBJ1-1; 9 bases are shared with TRBD1. The CDR3 is 15 amino acids. V shed 3 bases, J shed 6 bases, and the junction held 8 bases outside the gene matches. Germline loops: CDR1 MGHRA, CDR2 YSYEKL. The CDR3 sequence: CASSQEDRGRSEAFF. The CDR3 DNA is TGCGCCAGCAGCCAGGAGGACAGGGGCAGGTCTGAAGCTTTCTTT.